The next 14 T cell receptor beta chains were all read from a single sample in a study of Tregs in tolerant kidney transplant recipients. Generated by immunoSEQ multiplex PCR, the TCRdb table keeps only in-frame clones and is missing some. The table includes some 60,000 clones, approximately 82% detected once. Source material: CD4+ T cells from blood. Source of these receptors: a human donor in good health.

As DNA, the CDR3 is TGTGCCAGCAGCTCTGACTCTAGCAGAGAGACCCAGTACTTC. This translates into CASSSDSSRETQYF. The chain uses TRBV11-3 and TRBJ2-5; D might be TRBD2 (5 bases). Germline V gene sequence: CDR1 SGHNT, CDR2 YENEEA. CDR3 length: 14 residues. Trimming took 4 bases from V and 4 from J, leaving 13 bases between them.

CDR3 region: CASSIEMNTGELFF. The CDR3 coding sequence is TGTGCCAGTAGTATAGAAATGAACACCGGGGAGCTGTTTTTT. V usage is TRBV19 and J usage is TRBJ2-2; D unclear. Trimming removed 0 bases at V and 1 base at J, with 3 bases between. Germline CDR1 LNHDA, CDR2 SQIVND (reference sequence). CDR3 length: 14 residues.

V usage is TRBV7-2 and J usage is TRBJ1-6; 9 positions agree with TRBD1. V dropped 0 bases and J dropped 11; count of bases not matched to a gene: 8. CDR3 size: 16 residues. The germline gives CDR1 SGHTA, CDR2 FQGNSA. The CDR3 loop is CASSLARPGQGTPLHF. The CDR3 DNA is TGTGCCAGCAGCTTAGCCAGACCGGGACAGGGAACACCCCTCCACTTT.

Only one count was recorded for this clone. The gene calls are TRBV18 and TRBJ1-1; D remains unclear. In germline, CDR1 is KGHSH, CDR2 LQKENI. The V end was cut by 1 base, the J end by 2 bases, with 5 bases between. The CDR3 extends over 13 amino acids. The DNA for the CDR3 is TGTGCCAGCTCACCACTGGATAACACTGAAGCTTTCTTT. Translation gives CASSPLDNTEAFF. The entire variable domain, with the rest obtained from reference TRBV18 and TRBJ1-1, is as follows: NAGVMQNPRHLVRRRGQEARLRCSPMKGHSHVYWYRQLPEEGLKFMVYLQKENIIDESGMPKERFSAEFPKEGPSILRIQQVVRGDSAAYFCASSPLDNTEAFFGQGTRLTVV.

This chain links TRBV5-3 with TRBJ1-2; D not certain. TRBV5-3 is an ORF, with its function uncertain. CDR3 length: 13 amino acids. Trimming removed 2 bases from V and 4 bases from J, with 9 bases in between. The CDR3, as DNA: TGTGCCAGAAGCTTAAAGGAGATCTATGGCTACACCTTC. Amino acid sequence: CARSLKEIYGYTF.

This chain's CDR3 is CALTGKYGYTF. The CDR3 DNA follows: TGTGCTCTGACAGGGAAGTATGGCTACACCTTC. This chain connects TRBV6-1 to TRBJ1-2; 7 nucleotides line up with TRBD1. CDR3 length: 11 residues. Germline V gene sequence: CDR1 MNHNS, CDR2 SASEGT.

A few counts support this clone. The V and J genes are TRBV11-3 and TRBJ2-4, with D unresolved. The CDR3 has 13 residues. Germline V lookup: CDR1 SGHNT, CDR2 YENEEA. The germline V and J ends were trimmed by 7 bases and 2 bases, with 9 bases remaining between them. CDR3 coding DNA: TGTGCCAGCAAGCCCGGGTCCAAAAACATTCAGTACTTC. It specifies CASKPGSKNIQYF.

This clone has a single count. V is TRBV10-3 and J is TRBJ1-4; TRBD1 is a possible D gene (5 bases). The CDR3 has 14 residues. CDR1 is ENHRY, CDR2 SYGVKD, per germline. V dropped 1 base and J dropped 7 bases, with 10 bases sitting between them. CDR3 nucleotides: TGTGCCATCAGTGAGTTTTTACAGGCTGAAAAACTGTTTTTT. As protein: CAISEFLQAEKLFF.

The J gene is TRBJ1-1, the V gene TRBV9; the D gene is possibly TRBD1 (6 bases). CDR1 is SGDLS, CDR2 YYNGEE, per germline. V dropped 0 bases and J dropped 1 base, with 19 bases sitting between them. This CDR3 spans 18 amino acids. The CDR3 region is CASSVGGYTGTPNTEAFF. For the CDR3, the DNA is TGTGCCAGCAGCGTAGGGGGCTATACCGGGACACCGAACACTGAAGCTTTCTTT. The whole variable domain, remainder taken from reference TRBV9 and TRBJ1-1, is DSGVTQTPKHLITATGQRVTLRCSPRSGDLSVYWYQQSLDQGLQFLIQYYNGEERAKGNILERFSAQQFPDLHSELNLSSLELGDSALYFCASSVGGYTGTPNTEAFFGQGTRLTVV.

The chain joins TRBV21-1 to TRBJ2-3. TRBV21-1 is annotated as a pseudogene. This CDR3 spans 15 amino acids. CDR3 coding DNA: TGTGCCAGCAGCCATAATTTGGGATGCACAGATACGCAGTATTTT. It yields the protein CASSHNLGCTDTQYF.

V is TRBV7-9 and J is TRBJ1-2; D is perhaps TRBD1 (5 bases). CDR1 and CDR2 from the germline V gene are SEHNR and FQNEAQ (reference sequence). V was clipped by 5 bases and J by 5 bases, with 21 bases between them. This CDR3 has 16 residues. CDR3 DNA sequence: TGTGCCAGCAGCACCCGGACCTACGGGGCCATTTATGGCTACACCTTC. Its protein is CASSTRTYGAIYGYTF.

The chain employs TRBV30 and TRBJ2-3, with TRBD1 identical over 7 bases. V lost 5 bases, J lost 1 base, and 9 bases stayed unmatched. This CDR3 has 15 amino acids. Per the germline V gene, CDR1 is GTSNPN and CDR2 is SVGIG (reference sequence). The CDR3 DNA sequence: TGTGCCTGGTCAGGGGGTCGCGGTCGCACAGATACGCAGTATTTT. Translation: CAWSGGRGRTDTQYF.

The chain uses TRBV29-1 and TRBJ2-5; 8 bases map to TRBD1. The V segment lost 6 bases and the J segment 7 bases; nucleotides outside the gene matches: 7. This CDR3 comprises 12 residues. The V gene's germline CDR1 is SQVTM and CDR2 ANQGSEA. This CDR3 is CSVGQALGTQYF. DNA of the CDR3: TGCAGCGTGGGACAGGCTCTTGGGACCCAGTACTTC. The full variable domain, rest sourced from reference TRBV29-1 and TRBJ2-5, is SAVISQKPSRDICQRGTSLTIQCQVDSQVTMMFWYRQQPGQSLTLIATANQGSEATYESGFVIDKFPISRPNLTFSTLTVSNMSPEDSSIYLCSVGQALGTQYFGPGTRLLVL.

The chain employs TRBV19 and TRBJ2-7; D call uncertain. There are 14 residues in the CDR3. V gave up 3 bases and J gave up 1 base, with 10 bases separating them. The germline V gene has CDR1 LNHDA and CDR2 SQIVND (reference sequence). Written as DNA, the CDR3 is TGTGCCAGTAGTATCACCTCCCCATCCTACGAGCAGTACTTC. It yields the protein CASSITSPSYEQYF.